The 9 T cell receptor beta chains reported below all come from one sample, sequenced in a study of blood T cell repertoires in COVID-19. This table comes from immunoSEQ multiplex PCR, and its TCRdb copy is limited to in-frame clones, with some not included. The sample yields about 330,000 clones, roughly 86% seen once. Sequences were obtained from PBMCs or T cells enriched from blood (not recorded which). These TCRs come from a woman younger than 45 who had recovered from COVID-19.

This clone was picked up a small number of times. V usage is TRBV7-2 and J usage is TRBJ1-5; possible D gene TRBD1, 6 bases. The V gene's germline CDR1 is SGHTA and CDR2 FQGNSA. This CDR3 spans 13 amino acids. V was clipped by 5 bases and J by 6 bases, with 11 bases between them. The CDR3 DNA sequence: TGTGCCAGCAGCGGGCAGGGGTTTCAGCCCCAGCATTTT. This gives the protein CASSGQGFQPQHF.

The chain recombines TRBV30 with TRBJ2-7, with D tentatively TRBD1 or TRBD2 (7 bases each). V lost 5 bases, J lost 3 bases, and 14 bases lay in between. Germline V gene data show CDR1 as GTSNPN and CDR2 as SVGIG (reference sequence). The CDR3 loop spans 13 amino acids. The DNA for the CDR3 is TGTGCCTGGGGAGGGGGCGGGGGCTACGAGCAGTACTTC. Protein sequence: CAWGGGGGYEQYF.

The chain combines TRBV5-4 with TRBJ2-1; 7 bases fit TRBD1. The CDR3 covers 14 residues. Germline loops: CDR1 SGHNT, CDR2 YYREEE (reference sequence). With 4 bases clipped from V and 5 bases from J, the junction kept 6 bases outside the gene matches. CDR3 residues: CASSPEDRHNEQFF. The DNA of the CDR3 is TGTGCCAGCAGCCCAGAGGACAGGCACAATGAGCAGTTCTTC.

The chain couples TRBV7-6 to TRBJ2-7, with a possible D match to TRBD1 (6 bases). V dropped 5 bases and J dropped 4 bases, with 21 bases sitting between them. This CDR3 contains 16 residues. Germline V gives CDR1 SGHVS, CDR2 FNYEAQ. The chain's CDR3 is CASSTDRRTGGYEQYF. For the CDR3, the DNA is TGTGCCAGCAGCACCGACAGGAGGACCGGTGGTTACGAGCAGTACTTC.

The chain employs TRBV25-1 and TRBJ2-7, with TRBD1 matching 9 bases. The CDR3 is made up of 14 amino acids. Germline CDR1 MGHDK, CDR2 SYGVNS. The V segment lost 2 bases and the J segment 5 bases; nucleotides outside the gene matches: 4. As DNA, the CDR3 is TGTGCCAGCAGTGAAGTAGGACAGGGGAACGAGCAGTACTTC. Its translation: CASSEVGQGNEQYF.

The chain combines TRBV7-9 with TRBJ1-1; D remains ambiguous. CDR1 is SEHNR and CDR2 is FQNEAQ in the germline V gene (reference sequence). This CDR3 contains 15 residues. Trimming cost V 4 bases and J 3 bases, with 15 bases left between them. The DNA for the CDR3 is TGTGCCAGCAGCTCGATGAGCCTGATGGACACTGAAGCTTTCTTT. Amino acids: CASSSMSLMDTEAFF.

The J gene is TRBJ2-7, the V gene TRBV6-5; tentatively, D is TRBD2 (5 bases). The germline V gene encodes CDR1 MNHEY and CDR2 SVGAGI. Trimming cost V 2 bases and J 2 bases, with 13 bases left between them. CDR3 size: 15 residues. CDR3 region: CASSYGRGIAYEQYF. For the CDR3, the DNA is TGTGCCAGCAGTTACGGCCGGGGAATAGCCTACGAGCAGTACTTC.

The chain has TRBV28 and TRBJ1-2; D not certain. Per the germline V gene, CDR1 is MDHEN and CDR2 is SYDVKM. The CDR3 runs to 12 residues. Deletions cut 6 bases from V and 5 bases from J, with 10 bases between. The CDR3, as DNA: TGTGCCAGCAGCCTGACGGGTTATGGCTACACCTTC. Residues: CASSLTGYGYTF.

The rearrangement links TRBV19 to TRBJ2-7; 7 positions agree with TRBD1. CDR3 size: 14 residues. Trimming cost V 7 bases and J 3 bases; bases outside gene matches: 9. CDR1 is LNHDA, CDR2 SQIVND, per germline (reference sequence). The CDR3 sequence: CASNDHRDSYEQYF. The CDR3, as DNA: TGTGCCAGTAATGACCACCGGGACAGCTACGAGCAGTACTTC.